This T cell receptor (beta chain) derives from a study of cytomegalovirus exposure and HLA in healthy donors (dated by TCRdb to the late 2010s). Looking at the study overall: In an earlier analysis of 587 of the donors, 250 to 350 Gb of sequence data and 100 million or so unique TCR beta sequences from roughly 190 million T cells were reported. The number of typed donors differed by locus: about 620-640 for A, B, C, DRB1 and DQB1; approximately 530 for DQA1; 600 to 610 for DPA1; and roughly 470 for DPB1. On average, roughly 240,000 unique TCR beta nucleotide sequences were sequenced per donor among several hundred genotyped donors of the cohort, with 15% to 20% of those sequences being non-productive. Because of strong linkage in the cohort, five DR-DQ haplotypes were treated as single units for association and clustering. An early release covering some 640 HLA-typed donors comprised 300 to 350 gigabases of sequencing data and tens of millions of unique TCR sequences. A later genetic analysis used genome-wide SNP genotypes for about 65% of the roughly 670 donors, treating that subset as a discovery cohort. All discovery cohort repertoires had been generated on a single sequencing platform. To predict cytomegalovirus infection status, the study brought together high-throughput TCR immunosequencing, statistical association of individual TCRs with disease status, and machine learning. The genetic ancestry cluster associated with self-reported Caucasian donors included roughly 84% of the 300 to 450 genotyped donors. The study used immunosequencing to profile the T cell repertoires of approximately 630 subjects and linked those repertoires to cytomegalovirus serostatus. An earlier analysis of several hundred of the donors applied high-throughput TCR beta sequencing to assess whether each TCR beta V gene segment acted as functional or pseudogenic. The later analysis used no new phenotypic data to find candidate immune exposures, relying instead on TCR beta sequences and their occurrence across donors. In addition to the first cohort of 650 to 800 subjects, a separate validation cohort of around 110 different subjects was used. To study patterns of TCR occurrence, a later analysis re-analyzed previously published TCR beta repertoires from more than 550 donors and added high-resolution HLA genotyping. The study was designed to test whether signatures of past pathogen exposure could be identified by cataloging public T cell receptors. Donor age, sex, ethnicity and CMV serostatus were collected together with the repertoire data. Both class I and class II loci were covered by HLA typing, at four-digit resolution. Results and caveats for the whole study, not just this receptor: Presence/absence analyses assumed roughly uniform sequencing depth across donors, an assumption that may not hold. Linkage disequilibrium might explain the correlated functional status among segregating V segments, but an unknown experimental factor could not be ruled out. A further reported finding was that TCR beta sequences accurately predicted the HLA-A and HLA-B alleles for most subjects in the first cohort. Compared with the roughly 720-donor mean, donors in an Asian-associated ancestry cluster had fewer N-insertions in productive TCRs, according to a later genetic analysis. The study gave a list of 150 to 200 TCR beta chains associated with cytomegalovirus. Several of the top co-occurrence clusters appeared to be linked to parvovirus B19, influenza, CMV and Epstein-Barr virus, according to a later analysis. In this cohort, only TCR beta chains were sequenced, and detectable features were limited by the absence of alpha or paired-chain data. An earlier analysis of approximately 570 of the donors showed that most TCR beta V segments appeared in productive rearrangements either about 87% or about 30% of the time, which broadly matched IMGT annotations. A few of the identified cytomegalovirus-associated TCR beta chains were confirmed in vitro to be specific for cytomegalovirus antigens. Across donors, most TCR sequences were observed very rarely, whereas some public TCRs were present in many individuals. It was suggested by the authors that the approach could potentially be generalized to other disease states and immunological phenotypes. A later analysis found that most CMV-associated TCR beta chains appeared HLA-restricted, with HLA associations seemingly driven largely by CMV exposure. A cluster of highly shared sequence variants was judged likely to represent a technical artifact of the sequencing pipeline. Because HLA typing was missing for some donors at each locus, association tests included only the typed subset. According to a later analysis, TCR association rates differed among HLA loci, with DRB1 alleles showing the most associated TCRs and HLA-C alleles showing the fewest. Strong co-occurrence of HLA alleles, especially DR and DQ, made assigning TCR associations to individual alleles difficult. A later analysis found that HLA-associated TCR beta chains were more clonally expanded and had lower generation probabilities than equally common non-associated chains. A later genetic analysis associated a missense DCLRE1C variant with V-gene and J-gene trimming of TCR beta chains, and an independent cohort replicated the association. Over 15 rarely observed V segments, including chromosome 9 orphons, were excluded from the earlier analysis of approximately 600 of the donors because counts were too low. Specific HLA alleles were associated with 15,000 to 20,000 TCR beta sequences at a false discovery rate of 0.05 in a later analysis. For the cohort, immune exposure information was limited to CMV serostatus. Cytomegalovirus status was reported to be diagnosed by the classifier with high specificity and sensitivity in both the original and validation cohorts.

About this clone itself: Its antigen remains unidentified. Base-call qualities are not available, and no considerably larger clone is one nucleotide away.

The cohort consisted of some 730 healthy bone marrow donors. At the time of sampling, all cohort members were nominally healthy, though unrecorded immune exposures were likely present. The donor was CMV seronegative and was included in the group of 352 seronegative cohort members. A peripheral blood sample was collected from each donor, and TCR beta sequencing was performed on peripheral blood mononuclear cells. Genomic DNA extraction from the blood cell samples was performed with the Qiagen DNeasy Blood Extraction Kit. Receptor libraries were prepared by the immunoSEQ multiplex PCR assay. For the multiplex PCR, a mixture combining 60 forward primers for TCR Vbeta segments and 13 reverse primers for TCR Jbeta segments was used. The CDR3 region of rearranged TCR beta genes was amplified from genomic DNA with a multiplex PCR assay. On the Illumina HiSeq System, the amplified TCR beta libraries were sequenced as 87-base-pair reads. The source study handled its data this way. A later analysis tallied approximately 87 million unique TCR beta chains across the 610 or so repertoires, and about 10 million of those chains were shared by two or more donors. Raw reads were error-corrected and collapsed into unique sequences with a nearest-neighbor algorithm that merged closely related sequences to remove PCR and sequencing errors. To assign V, D and J gene segments, CDR3 sequences were aligned to IMGT reference sequences. Each retained sequence needed at least a six-nucleotide match to both a V gene segment and a J gene segment. Rearrangements were called productive when the CDR3 lacked stop codons and stayed in frame with V and J; all others were non-productive. Following IMGT convention, CDR3 was defined as the stretch from the second conserved V-encoded cysteine to the conserved J-encoded phenylalanine. Sequences without an unambiguous match to a single V gene segment were excluded from the earlier analysis of 587 of the donors. An earlier analysis of 587 of the donors called V segments functional above 56.7% productive rearrangements and segregating when the between-donor standard deviation exceeded 5%. A statistical classification framework was developed to diagnose cytomegalovirus status using the catalog of TCR beta chain sequences. A later analysis assigned V and J genes by comparing TCR nucleotide sequences with IMGT/GENE-DB human TR gene sequences. The TCRdist pipeline was used in a later analysis to assign CDR3 sequences and most-parsimonious VDJ recombination scenarios. In a later analysis, each TCR beta chain was defined by its CDR3 amino acid sequence together with its V-gene family, and reads lacking a unique V-gene family were excluded. To address suspected cross-contamination and a sequencing artifact, a later analysis removed around 600 highly shared, low-generation-probability nucleotide sequences. A later analysis calculated a clonal expansion index for each public chain from normalized within-repertoire ranks of inferred template counts. Generation probabilities in a later analysis came from a VDJ recombination model fitted to out-of-frame rearrangements, and those results were checked against IGoR. In a later analysis, TCR-TCR, TCR-HLA and TCR-CMV co-occurrence was scored with hypergeometric tests, and a repertoire-size bias correction was applied to TCR pairs. To estimate false discovery rates, a later analysis permuted the HLA or CMV assignments 20 times. A later analysis grouped co-occurring TCRs with DBSCAN, adding TCRdist sequence similarity when clustering within HLA-allele-positive subsets. Co-occurrence clustering excluded repertoires with fewer than 30,000 or more than 120,000 public chains, plus five with anomalous nucleotide sharing. TCRdb retrieved this table from immuneACCESS and kept in-frame rearrangements only. Not all clones are present; in checked studies, unresolved V genes account for under half, and no reason is known for the remainder. V and J calls plus clone size are reproduced from that table; the DNA served to infer D and trimming. Counted in this sample were 170,000 or so clones; about 80% of them appeared once. The ten largest clones represent around 0.69% of the sample.

The clonotype was recovered from a boy aged 5-17 years in good health and CMV-seronegative. Material for sequencing was PBMCs.

The DNA is as follows: TGTGCCAGCAGTACCCGACAGGGGGGAACTGAAGCTTTCTTT. Translated, this is CASSTRQGGTEAFF. The rearrangement joined TRBV6-6 to TRBJ1-1, with 9 central nucleotides matching TRBD1. V loses 5 bases at its end and J loses 5 bases; junction bases beyond the gene matches: 6. Reading from cysteine to phenylalanine, the CDR3 counts 14 amino acids. Of the read, only the CDR3 DNA is kept; its 42 bases are in frame from base 1. CDR1 and CDR2, per the germline V gene (reference sequence), are MNHNY and SVGAGI.